This T cell receptor beta chain came from a study of CD8 T cells in ankylosing spondylitis. A remark on this clonotype: The antigen remains undetermined.

The study's findings and limits: Several highly homologous variants made up a TCR beta motif that seemed to typify ankylosing spondylitis blood.

TCRdb processed the 5' RACE reads anew with MiXCR; each CDR3 protein has one entry. Here the sample spans some 840,000 distinct CDR3 sequences, about an eighth being singletons. The sequencing sample was made of blood, either unsorted or a sorted T cell fraction (not recorded which). This TCR came from a male donor with ankylosing spondylitis.

The CDR3 spells CASSFDGGPYQPQHF. The CDR3 DNA reads as TGTGCCAGCAGTTTCGATGGTGGCCCATATCAGCCCCAGCATTTT. The V and J genes are TRBV12-3 or TRBV12-4 and TRBJ1-5; no firm D call. CDR3 length equals 15 residues. Trimming removed 3 bases from V and 5 bases from J, with 14 bases in between.